This passage covers 4 T cell receptor beta chains from one sample sequenced in a study of cytomegalovirus exposure and HLA in healthy donors. Clones were sequenced by immunoSEQ multiplex PCR, and TCRdb holds only the in-frame ones, with some missing. The sample holds 90,000 to 110,000 clones, roughly 86% seen once. The specimen sequenced was PBMCs. The receptors were gathered from a young woman in good health and CMV-seronegative.

This sequence joins TRBV2 and TRBJ2-7; 7 bases map to TRBD1. V shed 6 bases, J shed 6 bases, and the junction held 8 bases outside the gene matches. Germline values: CDR1 SNHLY, CDR2 FYNNEI. This CDR3 is built from 13 residues. The CDR3 DNA reads as TGTGCCAGCAGACCTACAGGGGTCGGCGAGCAGTACTTC. Translated, it gives CASRPTGVGEQYF.

This rearrangement joins TRBV30 to TRBJ2-1; 9 bases line up with TRBD2. Trimming at V came to 2 bases and at J to 0 bases, leaving 11 bases not matched to a gene. The length of the CDR3 is 18 residues. Per germline, CDR1 GTSNPN and CDR2 SVGIG (reference sequence). The CDR3 spells CAWSSGISGGLSYNEQFF. Here the CDR3 DNA reads TGTGCCTGGAGTTCGGGTATTAGCGGGGGACTCTCCTACAATGAGCAGTTCTTC.

The gene calls are TRBV5-5 and TRBJ2-6; 8 positions agree with TRBD1. J was trimmed by 6 bases and V by 4 bases; bases with no gene match: 15. The CDR3 runs to 18 residues. The germline V gene has CDR1 SGHKS and CDR2 YYEKEE (reference sequence). The CDR3 sequence is CASSPGQGGRLKANVLTF. The DNA for the CDR3 is TGTGCCAGCAGCCCAGGACAGGGAGGAAGGCTAAAGGCCAACGTCCTGACTTTC.

This sequence joins TRBV15 and TRBJ2-7, with TRBD2 matching 7 bases. Germline lookup yields CDR1 LNHNV and CDR2 YYDKDF (reference sequence). This CDR3 spans 17 amino acids. V lost 0 bases and J lost 0; bases outside the gene matches: 8. The CDR3 sequence: CATSRDFPGGSSYEQYF. The CDR3 DNA reads TGTGCCACCAGCAGAGATTTTCCGGGGGGTTCCTCCTACGAGCAGTACTTC.